This entry lists 19 T cell receptor beta chains sequenced from one sample in a study of shared clonotypes between healthy human individuals. Here immunoSEQ multiplex PCR was the method, and the copy in TCRdb shows in-frame clones only, minus some. The data show some 79,000 clones, about 65% seen once. Sequencing was carried out using memory CD8+ T cells sorted from blood. This sample's subset: CD45RO+ cells pooled with CCR7-negative TemRA cells. Receptors were obtained from a man younger than 40 in good health.

This clone has only a few counts. The chain recombines TRBV25-1 with TRBJ2-7, with D possibly being TRBD1 (5 bases). The CDR3 has 13 amino acids. V gave up 3 bases and J gave up 6 bases, with 12 bases separating them. Germline V gives CDR1 MGHDK, CDR2 SYGVNS. CDR3 in amino acids: CASSDHQGGEQYF. For the CDR3, the DNA is TGTGCCAGCAGTGACCACCAGGGCGGCGAGCAGTACTTC.

Concerning this clone itself: A read error is possible here, since a much larger clone lies one base away. Additional DNA sequences in this sample encode the identical CDR3. This chain connects TRBV6-5 to TRBJ2-7; 7 bases map to TRBD1. Trimming at V came to 4 bases and at J to 2 bases, leaving 2 bases not matched to a gene. The CDR3 extends over 13 amino acids. Germline CDR1 reads MNHEY; CDR2 reads SVGAGI. This CDR3 is CASSLTGPYEQYF. The DNA for the CDR3 is TGTGCCAGCAGTTTGACAGGGCCCTACGAGCAGTACTTC.

This clone was recorded a few times. The chain joins TRBV10-2 to TRBJ2-7; 14 positions match TRBD2. V lost 6 bases, J lost 6 bases, and 7 bases stayed unmatched. CDR3 length: 15 residues. Germline loops: CDR1 WSHSY, CDR2 SAAADI. The CDR3 DNA reads TGCGCCAGCAGCTCCGGGACTAGCGGGAGCAGCGAGCAGTACTTC. Its translation: CASSSGTSGSSEQYF.

The gene calls are TRBV5-1 and TRBJ2-7, with 9 bases fitting TRBD1. CDR1 and CDR2 from the germline V gene are SGHRS and YFSETQ. This CDR3 has 15 amino acids. Germline trimming cut 4 bases from V and 3 bases from J; bases unmatched to any gene: 8. The CDR3, as DNA: TGCGCCAGCAGCCCCGGGACAGGGTGGAACTACGAGCAGTACTTC. Encoded protein: CASSPGTGWNYEQYF.

The V gene is TRBV7-9, the J gene TRBJ2-7, with 9 bases lining up with TRBD2. The germline gives CDR1 SEHNR, CDR2 FQNEAQ (reference sequence). This CDR3 contains 17 residues. V was pared by 1 base and J by 2 bases, with 9 bases of the junction left unmatched. The CDR3 DNA sequence: TGTGCCAGCAGCTTAGGACCTACCGGGACTAGCACCTACGAGCAGTACTTC. This translates into CASSLGPTGTSTYEQYF.

The chain carries TRBV5-5 and TRBJ2-7, with D unclear. CDR1 is SGHKS and CDR2 is YYEKEE in the germline V gene (reference sequence). The ends were cut back, 5 bases at V and 3 bases at J, with 12 bases in the middle. There are 13 residues in the CDR3. DNA of the CDR3: TGTGCCAGCAGGCGACGGTCGGGCTACGAGCAGTACTTC. Its translation: CASRRRSGYEQYF.

This rearrangement joins TRBV5-1 to TRBJ2-1; 12 bases match TRBD2. CDR1 is SGHRS, CDR2 YFSETQ, per germline. This CDR3 region has 15 residues. V dropped 8 bases and J dropped 4; count of bases not matched to a gene: 7. The CDR3 coding sequence is TGCGCCAGTACCCCGGGACTAGCGGGTTACAATGAGCAGTTCTTC. Its protein product is CASTPGLAGYNEQFF.

The V and J genes are TRBV7-2 and TRBJ2-7; perhaps TRBD2 as D (6 bases). Per germline, CDR1 SGHTA and CDR2 FQGNSA. V gave up 2 bases and J gave up 0 bases, with 14 bases separating them. The CDR3 consists of 16 residues. The DNA for the CDR3 is TGTGCCAGCAGCTTAAGGATTAGCGGTCTCTCCTACGAGCAGTACTTC. Translating it yields CASSLRISGLSYEQYF.

DNA of the CDR3: TGTGCCAGCAGCTCACGACAGGGTGCCACCATATATTTT. It yields the protein CASSSRQGATIYF. The chain has TRBV7-3 and TRBJ1-3, with 7 bases fitting TRBD1. Germline V gene sequence: CDR1 SGHTA, CDR2 FQGTGA. The CDR3 is made up of 13 amino acids. The ends lost 4 bases at V and 9 bases at J; junction bases unmatched: 6. Supplemented by reference TRBV7-3 and TRBJ1-3, the full variable domain reads GAGVSQTPSNKVTEKGKYVELRCDPISGHTALYWYRQSLGQGPEFLIYFQGTGAADDSGLPNDRFFAVRPEGSVSTLKIQRTERGDSAVYLCASSSRQGATIYFGEGSWLTVV.

This chain links TRBV19 with TRBJ2-2; a possible D gene is TRBD2 (6 bases). The CDR3 has 14 amino acids. V was trimmed by 4 bases and J by 3 bases, leaving 9 bases between them. Germline lookup yields CDR1 LNHDA and CDR2 SQIVND (reference sequence). CDR3 amino acids: CASSSREYTGELFF. CDR3 in DNA: TGTGCCAGTAGTAGTCGGGAGTACACCGGGGAGCTGTTTTTT.

This clone was recorded at least ten times. The V and J genes are TRBV6-1 and TRBJ2-7, with D perhaps given as TRBD1 or TRBD2 (6 bases each). This CDR3 has 15 residues. V lost 8 bases to trimming and J lost 0 bases, with 17 bases between them. The germline CDR1 and CDR2 sequences are MNHNS and SASEGT. CDR3 protein: CASHDGGGTSYEQYF. The CDR3 region has the DNA TGTGCCAGCCACGATGGAGGGGGTACCTCCTACGAGCAGTACTTC.

The CDR3 sequence is CASSFSSGDRAYGYTF. CDR3 DNA: TGTGCCAGCAGTTTCTCCTCCGGAGACAGGGCCTATGGCTACACCTTC. The V call is TRBV27, the J call TRBJ1-2, with 7 positions matching TRBD1. Germline V CDR1 and CDR2: MNHEY, SMNVEV (reference sequence). The CDR3 is 16 residues long. Trimming took 3 bases from V and 4 from J; bases not matched to a gene: 11.

This chain links TRBV5-4 with TRBJ2-7; 12 bases map to TRBD2. The CDR3 is 16 amino acids. Germline values: CDR1 SGHNT, CDR2 YYREEE (reference sequence). The V gene end was trimmed by 4 bases and the J gene end by 6 bases; junction bases not matched to a gene: 11. The CDR3 sequence: CASSRPTSGRTLEQYF. In DNA form, the CDR3 reads TGTGCCAGCAGCCGACCGACTAGCGGGAGAACCCTCGAGCAGTACTTC.

This sequence joins TRBV6-6 and TRBJ2-7; possibly TRBD2 for D (6 bases). In germline, CDR1 is MNHNY, CDR2 SVGAGI (reference sequence). This CDR3 has 12 amino acids. V was clipped by 6 bases and J by 3 bases, with 9 bases between them. The CDR3 sequence: CASRGLDYEQYF. Here the CDR3 DNA reads TGTGCCAGCAGGGGACTGGACTACGAGCAGTACTTC.

A word on this clone: A far larger clone is a single base away, which makes a read error likely. V and J are TRBV4-3 and TRBJ2-1, with a tentative D call TRBD1 (6 bases). This CDR3 contains 15 residues. CDR1 LGHNA and CDR2 YSLEER come from the germline V gene. V was clipped by 1 base and J by 3 bases, with 10 bases between them. The CDR3 coding sequence is TGCGCCAGCAGCCAAGGGATAGGGGGCTACAATGAGCAGTTCTTC. Protein: CASSQGIGGYNEQFF.

This clone came up a few times. The V and J genes are TRBV10-2 and TRBJ1-3, with D possibly matching TRBD1 (6 bases). This CDR3 has 16 residues. From germline, CDR1 is WSHSY and CDR2 SAAADI. V was clipped by 2 bases and J by 0 bases, with 11 bases between them. As DNA, the CDR3 is TGCGCCAGCAGTGAGCACGGGACACCCTCTGGAAACACCATATATTTT. Its protein is CASSEHGTPSGNTIYF.

Concerning this clone: This could be a read error, since a much larger clone is one nucleotide away. Additional DNA sequences in this sample encode the identical CDR3. The chain joins TRBV6-4 to TRBJ2-3; TRBD2 is a possible D gene (5 bases). CDR3 size: 14 residues. The germline V gene encodes CDR1 MRHNA and CDR2 SNTAGT. Trimming stripped 2 bases from V and 1 base from J, with 7 bases between. Here the CDR3 DNA reads TGTGCCAGCAGTGACGCGGGTGGCACAGATACGCAGTATTTT. Amino acid sequence: CASSDAGGTDTQYF.

The chain joins TRBV6-5 to TRBJ1-5, with D unclear. The CDR3 length is 15 residues. V was cut by 0 bases and J by 4 bases, with 10 bases left in between. The germline gives CDR1 MNHEY, CDR2 SVGAGI. The CDR3 protein is CASSYSSVTNQPQHF. The CDR3 nucleotides are TGTGCCAGCAGTTACTCTTCGGTGACTAATCAGCCCCAGCATTTT.

The CDR3 DNA follows: TGTGCCAGCAGTTTGACAGATAACCTCTACGAGCAGTACTTC. This translates into CASSLTDNLYEQYF. This chain uses TRBV2 with TRBJ2-7, with a tentative D call TRBD1 (5 bases). Germline CDR1 is SNHLY and CDR2 is FYNNEI. The CDR3 has 14 amino acids. Between the trimmed V and J ends, which lost 5 bases and 3 bases, there was a span of 14 bases. The full variable domain, its missing parts supplied by reference TRBV2 and TRBJ2-7, is EPEVTQTPSHQVTQMGQEVILRCVPISNHLYFYWYRQILGQKVEFLVSFYNNEISEKSEIFDDQFSVERPDGSNFTLKIRSTKLEDSAMYFCASSLTDNLYEQYFGPGTRLTVT.